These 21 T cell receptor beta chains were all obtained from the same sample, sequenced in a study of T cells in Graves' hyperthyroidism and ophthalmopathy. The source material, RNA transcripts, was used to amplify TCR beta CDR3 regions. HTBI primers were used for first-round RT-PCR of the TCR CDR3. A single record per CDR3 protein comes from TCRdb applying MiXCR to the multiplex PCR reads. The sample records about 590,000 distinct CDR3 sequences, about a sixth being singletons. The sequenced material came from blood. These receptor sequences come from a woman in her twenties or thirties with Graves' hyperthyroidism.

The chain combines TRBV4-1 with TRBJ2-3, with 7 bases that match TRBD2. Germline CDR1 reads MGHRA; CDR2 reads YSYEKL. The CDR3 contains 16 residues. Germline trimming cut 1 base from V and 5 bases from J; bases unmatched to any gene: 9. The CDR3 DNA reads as TGCGCCAGCAGCCAAGTGAAGTGGACTAGAGGAGATACGCAGTATTTT. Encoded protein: CASSQVKWTRGDTQYF.

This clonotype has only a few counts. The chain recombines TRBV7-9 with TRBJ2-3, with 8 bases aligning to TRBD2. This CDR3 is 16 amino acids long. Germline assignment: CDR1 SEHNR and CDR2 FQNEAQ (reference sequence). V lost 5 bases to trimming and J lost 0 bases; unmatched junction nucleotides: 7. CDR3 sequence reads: CASSPISGTSTDTQYF. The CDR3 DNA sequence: TGTGCCAGCAGCCCAATTAGCGGGACGAGCACAGATACGCAGTATTTT. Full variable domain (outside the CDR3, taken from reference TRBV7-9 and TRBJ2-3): DTGVSQNPRHKITKRGQNVTFRCDPISEHNRLYWYRQTLGQGPEFLTYFQNEAQLEKSRLLSDRFSAERPKGSFSTLEIQRTEQGDSAMYLCASSPISGTSTDTQYFGPGTRLTVL.

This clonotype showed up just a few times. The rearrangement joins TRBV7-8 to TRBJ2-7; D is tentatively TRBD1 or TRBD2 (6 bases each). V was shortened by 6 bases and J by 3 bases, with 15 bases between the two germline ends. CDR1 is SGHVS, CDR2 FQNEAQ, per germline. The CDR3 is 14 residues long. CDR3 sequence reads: CASRAAGQDYEQYF. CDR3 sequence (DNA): TGTGCCAGCAGGGCGGCGGGACAAGACTACGAGCAGTACTTC. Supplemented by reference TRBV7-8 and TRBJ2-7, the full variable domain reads GAGVSQSPRYKVAKRGQDVALRCDPISGHVSLFWYQQALGQGPEFLTYFQNEAQLDKSGLPSDRFFAERPEGSVSTLKIQRTQQEDSAVYLCASRAAGQDYEQYFGPGTRLTVT.

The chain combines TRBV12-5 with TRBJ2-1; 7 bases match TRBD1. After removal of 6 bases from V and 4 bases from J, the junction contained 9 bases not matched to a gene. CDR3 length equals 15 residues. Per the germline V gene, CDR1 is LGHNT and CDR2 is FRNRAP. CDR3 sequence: CASGNYTGAYNEQFF. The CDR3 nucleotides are TGTGCTAGTGGAAACTATACAGGGGCATACAATGAGCAGTTCTTC.

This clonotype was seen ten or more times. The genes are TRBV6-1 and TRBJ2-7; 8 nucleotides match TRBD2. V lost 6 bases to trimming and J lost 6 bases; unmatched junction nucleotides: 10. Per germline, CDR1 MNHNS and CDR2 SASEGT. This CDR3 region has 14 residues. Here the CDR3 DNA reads TGTGCCAGCAGACCCCCCGGACTAGCTGGCGAGCAGTACTTC. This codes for CASRPPGLAGEQYF.

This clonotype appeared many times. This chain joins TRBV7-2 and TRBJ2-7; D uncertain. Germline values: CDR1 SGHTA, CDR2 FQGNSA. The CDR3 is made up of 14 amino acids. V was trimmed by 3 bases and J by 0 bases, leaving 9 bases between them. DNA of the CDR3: TGTGCCAGCAGCTTGGTGTGGGACTCCTACGAGCAGTACTTC. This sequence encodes CASSLVWDSYEQYF.

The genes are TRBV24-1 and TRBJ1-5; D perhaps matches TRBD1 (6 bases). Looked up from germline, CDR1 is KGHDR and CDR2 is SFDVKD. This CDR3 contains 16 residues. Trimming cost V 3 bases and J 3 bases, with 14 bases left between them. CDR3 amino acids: CATSDSSGQLNQPQHF. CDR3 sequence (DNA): TGTGCCACCAGTGATAGTTCAGGACAGCTCAATCAGCCCCAGCATTTT.

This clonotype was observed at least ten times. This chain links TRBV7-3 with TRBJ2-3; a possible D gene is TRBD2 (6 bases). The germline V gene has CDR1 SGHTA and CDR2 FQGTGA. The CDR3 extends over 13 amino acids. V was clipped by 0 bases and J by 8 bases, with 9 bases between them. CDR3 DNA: TGTGCCAGCAGCTTAACGGTGACTAGTACGCAGTATTTT. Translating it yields CASSLTVTSTQYF. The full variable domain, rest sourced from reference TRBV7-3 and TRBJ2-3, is GAGVSQTPSNKVTEKGKYVELRCDPISGHTALYWYRQSLGQGPEFLIYFQGTGAADDSGLPNDRFFAVRPEGSVSTLKIQRTERGDSAVYLCASSLTVTSTQYFGPGTRLTVL.

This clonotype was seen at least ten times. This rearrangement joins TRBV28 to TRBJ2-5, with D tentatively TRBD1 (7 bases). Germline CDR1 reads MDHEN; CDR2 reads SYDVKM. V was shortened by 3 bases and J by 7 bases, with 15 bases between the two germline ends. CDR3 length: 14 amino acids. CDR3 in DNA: TGTGCCAGCAGTTTCCTTGGCCAGGGGGGGACCCAGTACTTC. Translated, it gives CASSFLGQGGTQYF.

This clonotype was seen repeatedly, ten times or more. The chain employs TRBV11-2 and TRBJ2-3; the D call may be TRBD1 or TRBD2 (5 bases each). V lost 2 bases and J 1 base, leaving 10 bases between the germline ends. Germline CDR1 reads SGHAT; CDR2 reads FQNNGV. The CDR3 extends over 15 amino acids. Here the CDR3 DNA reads TGTGCCAGCAGCTTACATCAGGGAGGCACAGATACGCAGTATTTT. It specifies CASSLHQGGTDTQYF.

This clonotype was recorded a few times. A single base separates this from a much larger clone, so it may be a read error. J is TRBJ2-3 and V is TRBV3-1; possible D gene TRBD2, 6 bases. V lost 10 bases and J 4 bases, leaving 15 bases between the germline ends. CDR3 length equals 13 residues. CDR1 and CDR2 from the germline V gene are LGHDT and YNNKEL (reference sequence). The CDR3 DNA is TGTGCCACCAGTGGCGGGACGCCAGATACGCAGTATTTT. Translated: CATSGGTPDTQYF.

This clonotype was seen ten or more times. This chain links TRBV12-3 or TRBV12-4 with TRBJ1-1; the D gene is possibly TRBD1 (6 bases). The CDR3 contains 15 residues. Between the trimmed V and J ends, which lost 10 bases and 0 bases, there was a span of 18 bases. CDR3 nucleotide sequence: TGTGCCACCTCCCACCCAGGGGATGTGAACACTGAAGCTTTCTTT. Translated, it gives CATSHPGDVNTEAFF.

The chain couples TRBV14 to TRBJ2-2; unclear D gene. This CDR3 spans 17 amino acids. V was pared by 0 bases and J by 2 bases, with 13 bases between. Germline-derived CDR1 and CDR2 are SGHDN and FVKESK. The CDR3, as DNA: TGTGCCAGCAGCCAAGACTTCGGAACCACAAACACCGGGGAGCTGTTTTTT. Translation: CASSQDFGTTNTGELFF.

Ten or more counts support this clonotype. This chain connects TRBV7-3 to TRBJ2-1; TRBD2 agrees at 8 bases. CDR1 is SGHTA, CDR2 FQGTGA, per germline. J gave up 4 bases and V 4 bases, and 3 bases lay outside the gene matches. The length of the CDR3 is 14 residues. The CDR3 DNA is TGTGCCAGCAGCTCAACGGGGGGGTACAATGAGCAGTTCTTC. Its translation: CASSSTGGYNEQFF. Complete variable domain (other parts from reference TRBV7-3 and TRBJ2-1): GAGVSQTPSNKVTEKGKYVELRCDPISGHTALYWYRQSLGQGPEFLIYFQGTGAADDSGLPNDRFFAVRPEGSVSTLKIQRTERGDSAVYLCASSSTGGYNEQFFGPGTRLTVL.

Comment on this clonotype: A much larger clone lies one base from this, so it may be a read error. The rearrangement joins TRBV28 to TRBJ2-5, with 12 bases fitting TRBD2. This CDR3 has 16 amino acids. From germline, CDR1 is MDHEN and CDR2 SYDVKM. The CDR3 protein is CAGSSFLAGGQETQYF. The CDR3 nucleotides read TGTGCCGGCAGTTCCTTCCTAGCGGGAGGGCAAGAGACCCAGTACTTC.

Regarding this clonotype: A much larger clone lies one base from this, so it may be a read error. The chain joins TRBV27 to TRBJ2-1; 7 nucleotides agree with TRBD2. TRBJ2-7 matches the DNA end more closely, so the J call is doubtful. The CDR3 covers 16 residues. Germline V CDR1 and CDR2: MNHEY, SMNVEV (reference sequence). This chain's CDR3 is CASRGVGGVGYNEQYF. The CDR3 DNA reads TGTGCCAGCAGGGGGGTTGGGGGGGTCGGCTACAATGAGCAGTACTTC.

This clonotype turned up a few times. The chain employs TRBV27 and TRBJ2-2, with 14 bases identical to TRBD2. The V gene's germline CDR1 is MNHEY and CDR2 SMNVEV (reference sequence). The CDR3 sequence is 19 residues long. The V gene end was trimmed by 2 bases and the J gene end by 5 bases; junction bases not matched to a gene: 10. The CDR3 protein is CASSLGTSGSLAQTGELFF. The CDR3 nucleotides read TGTGCCAGCAGTTTAGGGACTAGCGGGAGTTTGGCCCAGACCGGGGAGCTGTTTTTT.

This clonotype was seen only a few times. The CDR3, as DNA: TGCGCCAGCAGCTTAACGACAGGTACTAACTATGGCTACACCTTC. It translates to CASSLTTGTNYGYTF. This chain uses TRBV5-1 with TRBJ1-2; TRBD1 might be the D (6 bases). The CDR3 sequence is 15 residues long. Trimming stripped 2 bases from V and 0 bases from J, with 11 bases between. Germline V CDR1 and CDR2: SGHRS, YFSETQ.

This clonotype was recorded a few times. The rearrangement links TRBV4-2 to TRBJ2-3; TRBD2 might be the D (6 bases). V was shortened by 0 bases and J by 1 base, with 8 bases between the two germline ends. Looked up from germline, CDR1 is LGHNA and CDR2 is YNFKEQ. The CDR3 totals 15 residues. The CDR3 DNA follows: TGTGCCAGCAGCCAAGAGGTAGCGGGCACAGATACGCAGTATTTT. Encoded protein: CASSQEVAGTDTQYF.

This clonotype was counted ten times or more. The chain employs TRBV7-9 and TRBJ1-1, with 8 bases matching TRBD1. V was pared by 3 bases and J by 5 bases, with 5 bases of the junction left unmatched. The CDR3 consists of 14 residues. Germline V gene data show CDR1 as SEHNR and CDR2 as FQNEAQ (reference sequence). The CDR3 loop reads CASSFSGTGTEAFF. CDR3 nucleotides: TGTGCCAGCAGCTTTTCAGGGACAGGAACTGAAGCTTTCTTT.

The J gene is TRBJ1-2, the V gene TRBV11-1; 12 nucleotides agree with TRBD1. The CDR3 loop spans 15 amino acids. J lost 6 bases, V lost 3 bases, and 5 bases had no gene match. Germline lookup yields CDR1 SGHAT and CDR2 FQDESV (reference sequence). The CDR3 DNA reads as TGTGCCAGCAGCTTCCGGGACAGGGGGCGGGATGGCTACACCTTC. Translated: CASSFRDRGRDGYTF.